This TCR beta chain emerged from a study of blood T cell repertoires in COVID-19. Background on the study: Samples representing acute and convalescent COVID-19 were sourced from the United States, Italy and Spain. Sample material is recorded as cDNA or gDNA derived from T cells, B-cell-depleted T cells, or PBMCs.

Per the study methods: Amplification of reference gene primers provided the estimated nucleated cell counts. Assay: immunoSEQ multiplex PCR; the TCRdb copy retains only in-frame clones and omits some. Clone size and the V and J calls come from that table; the DNA yielded D and trimming. The sample includes about 120,000 clones, approximately 82% seen only once; the top ten take 5.5% to 6%. Germline trimming cut 0 bases from V and 7 bases from J; bases unmatched to any gene: 4. This CDR3 has 15 amino acids. In germline, CDR1 is SGHTA, CDR2 FQGNSA. This sequence joins TRBV7-2 and TRBJ2-1; 9 bases align to TRBD2. The specimen sequenced was peripheral blood. The clonotype originates from an elderly man with active or convalescent COVID-19. CDR3 sequence (DNA): TGTGCCAGCAGCTTAGCGCTAGCGGGGTCAAATGAGCAGTTCTTC. Protein product: CASSLALAGSNEQFF. The complete variable domain, with remaining parts taken from reference TRBV7-2 and TRBJ2-1, reads GAGVSQSPSNKVTEKGKDVELRCDPISGHTALYWYRQSLGQGLEFLIYFQGNSAPDKSGLPSDRFSAERTGGSVSTLTIQRTQQEDSAVYLCASSLALAGSNEQFFGPGTRLTVL.